These 20 T cell receptor beta chains came from one sample sequenced in a study of human T cells and chemical hapten exposure. TCRdb recomputed calls from the RACE reads with MiXCR, one row per CDR3 protein. The table shows about 35,000 distinct CDR3 sequences, with around 6.4% occurring only once. As to time point: patch test 1, 2 weeks after DPC sensitization. The sample's treatment: therapeutic diphenylcyclopropenone sensitization with weekly scalp DPC. It was from unfractionated whole blood that total RNA was extracted. The sample in question was whole blood, obtained in connection with sensitization to the hapten diphenylcyclopropenone (DPC). These TCRs come from a woman aged 25 to 39 with alopecia areata. Some clones in this sample may be carry-over from other donors' samples.

This clonotype was counted at least ten times. The chain couples TRBV6-4 to TRBJ1-5; D is unclear. The germline gives CDR1 MRHNA, CDR2 SNTAGT. The CDR3 runs 15 residues. V was cut by 7 bases and J by 0 bases, with 13 bases left in between. CDR3 DNA: TGTGCCAGCACCCCAGGAGAGGATAGCAATCAGCCCCAGCATTTT. This encodes CASTPGEDSNQPQHF.

This clonotype was counted at least ten times. CDR3 bases: TGCGCCAGCAGCCAAGTGCCAGGCGGCTCTGGGGCCAACGTCCTGACTTTC. Encoded protein: CASSQVPGGSGANVLTF. The gene calls are TRBV4-3 and TRBJ2-6; D ambiguous. Germline CDR1 is LGHNA and CDR2 is YSLEER. CDR3 size: 17 residues. The V end was cut by 1 base, the J end by 0 bases, with 10 bases between.

This clonotype was picked up many times. The chain carries TRBV2 and TRBJ2-4; D may be TRBD1 or TRBD2 (5 bases each). This CDR3 is built from 14 residues. V was shortened by 4 bases and J by 0 bases, with 7 bases between the two germline ends. Germline V gene lookup returns CDR1 SNHLY and CDR2 FYNNEI. CDR3 residues: CASSAGTAKNIQYF. In DNA, the CDR3 is TGTGCCAGCAGTGCCGGGACAGCCAAAAACATTCAGTACTTC.

This clonotype was detected a few times. The J gene is TRBJ1-2, the V gene TRBV29-1; 9 bases are a match to TRBD1. The CDR3 is 14 residues long. CDR1 is SQVTM, CDR2 ANQGSEA, per germline. With V trimmed by 6 bases and J by 0 bases, 5 bases remained unmatched. The DNA of the CDR3 is TGCAGCGTCGTGGGACAGGGTTCTAACTATGGCTACACCTTC. Translating gives CSVVGQGSNYGYTF.

This sequence joins TRBV2 and TRBJ2-1; either TRBD1 or TRBD2 may supply D (5 bases each). CDR1 and CDR2 (germline): SNHLY, FYNNEI. This CDR3 contains 14 residues. V dropped 5 bases and J dropped 7 bases, with 15 bases sitting between them. The CDR3 bases are TGTGCCAGCAGTCCTTTTGTGGGGACGAATGAGCAGTTCTTC. Residues: CASSPFVGTNEQFF.

The chain links TRBV11-1 to TRBJ2-3, with TRBD2 identical over 9 bases. CDR3 size: 15 residues. Germline assignment: CDR1 SGHAT and CDR2 FQDESV (reference sequence). Unmatched junction bases numbered 7, after V lost 7 bases and J lost 2 bases. CDR3 loop: CASIPRGGVTDTQYF. As DNA, the CDR3 is TGTGCCAGCATCCCGCGGGGGGGCGTCACAGATACGCAGTATTTT.

The J gene is TRBJ1-1, the V gene TRBV18, with D perhaps TRBD1 (6 bases). The V and J ends lost 5 bases and 5 bases respectively, with 12 bases between them. This CDR3 region has 13 residues. CDR1 KGHSH and CDR2 LQKENI come from the germline V gene. In DNA, the CDR3 is TGTGCCAGCTCAGCTAAACAGGGAACTGAAGCTTTCTTT. Translating it yields CASSAKQGTEAFF.

The genes are TRBV9 and TRBJ1-2, with 9 bases lining up with TRBD1. The trim removed 2 bases at V and 8 bases at J, leaving 10 bases unmatched. The CDR3 is 15 amino acids. Germline V gene data show CDR1 as SGDLS and CDR2 as YYNGEE. Here the CDR3 reads CASSVRRGTGSGYTF. As DNA, the CDR3 is TGTGCCAGCAGCGTGCGTAGGGGGACAGGGTCGGGCTACACCTTC.

A few counts support this clonotype. V is TRBV5-1 and J is TRBJ1-1; 9 bases fit TRBD1. The V segment lost 2 bases and the J segment 5 bases; nucleotides outside the gene matches: 4. CDR1 is SGHRS, CDR2 YFSETQ, per germline. The CDR3 has 14 residues. The CDR3 here is CASSFGTGWTEAFF. CDR3 coding DNA: TGCGCCAGCAGCTTCGGGACAGGGTGGACTGAAGCTTTCTTT. Full variable domain (remainder filled in from reference TRBV5-1 and TRBJ1-1): KAGVTQTPRYLIKTRGQQVTLSCSPISGHRSVSWYQQTPGQGLQFLFEYFSETQRNKGNFPGRFSGRQFSNSRSEMNVSTLELGDSALYLCASSFGTGWTEAFFGQGTRLTVV.

This clonotype was seen only a few times. The chain links TRBV7-2 to TRBJ2-6, with D perhaps TRBD1 or TRBD2 (5 bases each). Deletions cut 8 bases from V and 0 bases from J, with 8 bases between. The germline CDR1 and CDR2 sequences are SGHTA and FQGNSA. The CDR3 sequence is 14 residues long. CDR3 in amino acids: CASGTRSGANVLTF. The CDR3 DNA reads TGTGCCAGCGGGACCCGCTCTGGGGCCAACGTCCTGACTTTC.

The table lists this clonotype with many counts. This chain joins TRBV10-3 and TRBJ1-3, with no clear D. Deletions cut 0 bases from V and 0 bases from J, with 9 bases between. CDR1 is ENHRY, CDR2 SYGVKD, per germline. There are 16 residues in the CDR3. CDR3 sequence reads: CAISESPVLSGNTIYF. The CDR3 DNA reads TGTGCCATCAGTGAGTCGCCAGTCCTCTCTGGAAACACCATATATTTT.

The sample holds a few counts of this clonotype. DNA for the CDR3: TGTGCCAGCAGCCCCAATCGAGGGGAGGCGGCGAACACTGAAGCTTTCTTT. Protein: CASSPNRGEAANTEAFF. The chain recombines TRBV7-6 with TRBJ1-1; tentatively, D is TRBD1 (5 bases). The CDR3 extends over 17 amino acids. Trimming pared 5 bases from V and 1 base from J, leaving 20 bases between. The V gene's germline CDR1 is SGHVS and CDR2 FNYEAQ.

This clonotype has ten or more counts. This chain uses TRBV19 with TRBJ2-6, with a possible D match to TRBD1 (5 bases). Germline CDR1 and CDR2: LNHDA and SQIVND (reference sequence). V gave up 6 bases and J gave up 0 bases, with 6 bases separating them. The length of the CDR3 is 14 residues. CDR3 sequence: CASSQGSGANVLTF. The CDR3 bases are TGTGCCAGTAGCCAGGGCTCTGGGGCCAACGTCCTGACTTTC.

The rearrangement links TRBV20-1 to TRBJ2-3, with 14 bases lining up with TRBD2. The CDR3 sequence is 17 residues long. Germline V CDR1 and CDR2: DFQATT, SNEGSKA (reference sequence). After removal of 0 bases from V and 2 bases from J, the junction contained 4 bases not matched to a gene. The CDR3 protein is CSARDRGLAGVTDTQYF. As DNA, the CDR3 is TGCAGTGCTAGAGATCGGGGACTAGCGGGGGTCACAGATACGCAGTATTTT.

This clonotype was seen more than once but under ten times. The chain is built from TRBV7-9 and TRBJ1-5, with no clear D. Germline CDR1 and CDR2: SEHNR and FQNEAQ (reference sequence). Trimming left V 1 base short and J 5 bases short, with 9 bases between. The CDR3 covers 14 residues. CDR3 sequence (DNA): TGTGCCAGCAGCTTAGTCGGGGAGGATCAGCCCCAGCATTTT. It translates to CASSLVGEDQPQHF. The whole variable domain, filled in from reference TRBV7-9 and TRBJ1-5, reads DTGVSQNPRHKITKRGQNVTFRCDPISEHNRLYWYRQTLGQGPEFLTYFQNEAQLEKSRLLSDRFSAERPKGSFSTLEIQRTEQGDSAMYLCASSLVGEDQPQHFGDGTRLSIL.

In this sample, this clonotype turned up many times. This chain uses TRBV10-3 with TRBJ2-7; D possibly matches TRBD1 or TRBD2 (5 bases each). CDR1 is ENHRY and CDR2 is SYGVKD in the germline V gene. The CDR3 is made up of 14 amino acids. With 5 bases removed from V and 1 base from J, the gap between germline ends came to 12 bases. The CDR3 DNA is TGTGCCATCAGTAGACGGGGCCAGTCCTACGAGCAGTACTTC. Its translation: CAISRRGQSYEQYF.

In its sample, this clonotype was seen a few times. V gene TRBV5-1 combines with J gene TRBJ2-7; 12 bases are a match to TRBD2. Germline V gene data show CDR1 as SGHRS and CDR2 as YFSETQ. The CDR3 length is 15 residues. The junction had 6 bases not matched to a gene; V was cut back by 2 bases and J by 6 bases. CDR3 DNA sequence: TGCGCCAGCAGCTTAGAACTAGCGGGGGGTTCCGAGCAGTACTTC. This gives the protein CASSLELAGGSEQYF.

A remark on this clonotype: A much larger clone differs from this one at a single base, so this may be a read error. The CDR3 loop reads CAGSLLGEEPQHF. CDR3 sequence (DNA): TGCGCCGGCAGCTTGCTAGGGGAAGAGCCCCAGCATTTT. The rearrangement links TRBV5-1 to TRBJ1-5; the D gene is possibly TRBD1 (5 bases). Looked up from germline, CDR1 is SGHRS and CDR2 is YFSETQ. The CDR3 spans 13 residues. Based on the CDR3 plus reference TRBV5-1 and TRBJ1-5, the full variable domain is KAGVTQTPRYLIKTRGQQVTLSCSPISGHRSVSWYQQTPGQGLQFLFEYFSETQRNKGNFPGRFSGRQFSNSRSEMNVSTLELGDSALYLCAGSLLGEEPQHFGDGTRLSIL.

This clonotype has ten or more counts. The gene calls are TRBV4-2 and TRBJ2-3; D assignment may be TRBD1 or TRBD2 (5 bases each). The CDR3 consists of 15 residues. V was shortened by 0 bases and J by 1 base, with 8 bases between the two germline ends. The germline CDR1 and CDR2 sequences are LGHNA and YNFKEQ. In DNA, the CDR3 is TGTGCCAGCAGCCAAGAGATGGGGGGCACAGATACGCAGTATTTT. Translating gives CASSQEMGGTDTQYF.

This clonotype was seen many times. The chain combines TRBV7-2 with TRBJ1-2, with 8 bases fitting TRBD1. The V gene end was trimmed by 1 base and the J gene end by 6 bases; junction bases not matched to a gene: 10. This CDR3 is 16 amino acids long. The germline V gene encodes CDR1 SGHTA and CDR2 FQGNSA. The CDR3 is CASSLVMGAGGDGYTF. The CDR3 DNA follows: TGTGCCAGCAGCTTAGTCATGGGGGCAGGGGGCGATGGCTACACCTTC.